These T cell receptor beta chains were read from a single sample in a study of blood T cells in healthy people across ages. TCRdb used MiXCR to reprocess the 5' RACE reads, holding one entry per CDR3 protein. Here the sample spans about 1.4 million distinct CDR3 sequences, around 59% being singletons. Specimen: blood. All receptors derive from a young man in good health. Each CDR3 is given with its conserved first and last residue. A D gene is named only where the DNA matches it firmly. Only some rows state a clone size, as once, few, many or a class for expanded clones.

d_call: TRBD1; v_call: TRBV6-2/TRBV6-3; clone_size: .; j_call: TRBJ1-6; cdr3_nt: TGTGCCAGCAGTTACTCCGGACAGGAGAGCTCCTATAATTCACCCCTCCACTTT; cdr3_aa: CASSYSGQESSYNSPLHF
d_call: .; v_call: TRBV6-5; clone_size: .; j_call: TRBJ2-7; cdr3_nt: TGTGCCAGCAGTTACTGGCCTCCCGGACCCTACGAGCAGTACTTC; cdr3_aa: CASSYWPPGPYEQYF
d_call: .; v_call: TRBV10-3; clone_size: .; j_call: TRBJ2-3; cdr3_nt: TGTGCCATCAGTGAGGGGGGTTGGGATACGCAGTATTTT; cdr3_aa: CAISEGGWDTQYF
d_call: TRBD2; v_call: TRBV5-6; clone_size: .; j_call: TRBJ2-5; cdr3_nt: TGTGCCAGCAGCTTGGTCACTAGCGGGGGGCAAGAGACCCAGTACTTC; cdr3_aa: CASSLVTSGGQETQYF
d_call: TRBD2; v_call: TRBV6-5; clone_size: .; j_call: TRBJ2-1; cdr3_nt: TGTGCCAGCAGTCTGCGACTAGCGGGAGGTACGAGGGAGCAGTTCTTC; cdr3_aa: CASSLRLAGGTREQFF
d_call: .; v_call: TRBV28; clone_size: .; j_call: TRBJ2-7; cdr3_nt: TGTGCCAGCAGCCTCCTCAGGTACTACGAGCAGTACTTC; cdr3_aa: CASSLLRYYEQYF
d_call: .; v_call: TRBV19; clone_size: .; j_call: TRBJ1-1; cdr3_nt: TGTGCCAGTAGTTTAAACAGGGACCGGCCCACTGAAGCTTTCTTT; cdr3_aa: CASSLNRDRPTEAFF
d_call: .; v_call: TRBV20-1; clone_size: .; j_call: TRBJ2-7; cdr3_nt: TGCAGTGCTAGAGATCGGAGGGGAAACGAGCAGTACTTC; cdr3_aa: CSARDRRGNEQYF
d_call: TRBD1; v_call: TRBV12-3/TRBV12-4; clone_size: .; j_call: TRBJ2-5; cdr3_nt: TGTGCCAGCAGCCACCCAGGGGGGACCCAGTACTTC; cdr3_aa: CASSHPGGTQYF
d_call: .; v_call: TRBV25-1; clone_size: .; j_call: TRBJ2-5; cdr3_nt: TGTGCCAGCAGTGAATTGTGGGACACCAAGGCTGGGGAGACCCAGTACTTC; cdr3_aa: CASSELWDTKAGETQYF
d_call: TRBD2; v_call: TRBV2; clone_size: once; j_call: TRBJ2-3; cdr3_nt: TGTGCCAGCAGTGCCGGGACTAGGGCTGTAGATACGCAGTATTTT; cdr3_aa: CASSAGTRAVDTQYF
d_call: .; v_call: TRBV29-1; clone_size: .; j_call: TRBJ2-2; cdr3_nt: TGCAGCGTTGGGGTAGGAGGGGGGGCCGCCCACACCGGGGAGCTGTTTTTT; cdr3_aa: CSVGVGGGAAHTGELFF
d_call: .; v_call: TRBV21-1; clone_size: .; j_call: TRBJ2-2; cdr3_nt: TGTGCCAGCGACGGCAGGAGCACCGGGGAGCTGTTTTTT; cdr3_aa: CASDGRSTGELFF
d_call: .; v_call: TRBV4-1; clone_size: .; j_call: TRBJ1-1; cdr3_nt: TGCGCCAGCAGCCAAGGCGATAGGGTTGAGGCTGAAGCTTTCTTT; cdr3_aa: CASSQGDRVEAEAFF
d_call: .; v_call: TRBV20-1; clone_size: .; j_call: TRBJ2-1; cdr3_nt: TGCAGTGCTAGATTGCTAGACAATGAGCAGTTCTTC; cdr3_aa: CSARLLDNEQFF
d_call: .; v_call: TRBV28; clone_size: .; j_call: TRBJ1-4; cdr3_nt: TGTGCCAGCAGTTCGCCGAAACGGGGAGTAACTAATGAAAAACTGTTTTTT; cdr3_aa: CASSSPKRGVTNEKLFF